A selection of T cell receptor beta chains follows, all from one sample in a study of OX40 agonist ivuxolimab in advanced cancers. TCRdb keeps only in-frame clones here, not all; method: immunoSEQ multiplex PCR. The repertoire holds roughly 89,000 clones, with roughly 91% as singletons. The source material was CD4+ or CD8+ T cells sorted from blood, sampled in a trial of the OX40 agonist ivuxolimab. Receptors originate from an adult with an advanced solid tumor such as melanoma, head and neck, liver or kidney cancer. CDR3s include the opening cysteine and the closing phenylalanine or tryptophan. Each record gives: CDR3 protein, CDR3 DNA, clone size, V gene, D gene, J gene. D genes are given only for firm matches. Clone size, where shown, is once, few, many, or a class for clones that have expanded.

CASSAGLAGGFYEQYF | TGTGCCAGCAGTGCGGGACTAGCGGGGGGGTTCTACGAGCAGTACTTC | - | TRBV6-1 | TRBD2 | TRBJ2-7
CASSLLERLETQYF | TGTGCCAGCAGTTTATTGGAGAGACTGGAGACCCAGTACTTC | - | TRBV28 | - | TRBJ2-5
CASSLEGGGNQPQHF | TGCGCCAGCAGCTTGGAAGGGGGAGGCAATCAGCCCCAGCATTTT | - | TRBV5-1 | - | TRBJ1-5
CASSITASTGDTQYF | TGTGCCAGTAGTATAACAGCTTCGACAGGGGATACGCAGTATTTT | - | TRBV19 | TRBD1 | TRBJ2-3
CASSAAGGANQPQHF | TGTGCCAGCAGCGCGGCAGGGGGAGCCAATCAGCCCCAGCATTTT | - | TRBV7-9 | TRBD1 | TRBJ1-5
CASSPREAGGPGDTQYF | TGTGCCAGCAGCCCCAGGGAAGCGGGAGGGCCGGGAGATACGCAGTATTTT | once | TRBV7-8 | TRBD2 | TRBJ2-3
CASSRERTEAFF | TGTGCCAGTTCAAGGGAGAGAACTGAAGCTTTCTTT | - | TRBV19 | - | TRBJ1-1
CASKGAETQYF | TGCGCCAGCAAAGGGGCGGAGACCCAGTACTTC | - | TRBV10-2 | - | TRBJ2-5
CASSQRVGQDINYEQYF | TGCGCCAGCAGCCAAAGGGTCGGACAGGATATTAACTACGAGCAGTACTTC | - | TRBV4-3 | TRBD1 | TRBJ2-7
CASSLQGNQPQHF | TGTGCCAGCAGCTTACAGGGGAATCAGCCCCAGCATTTT | few | TRBV7-2 | - | TRBJ1-5
CASSSGQLVAKLFF | TGTGCCAGCAGCTCGGGACAGCTCGTCGCCAAACTGTTTTTT | - | TRBV7-9 | TRBD1 | TRBJ1-4
CASSPPMNNEKLFF | TGTGCCAGCTCACCACCGATGAATAATGAAAAACTGTTTTTT | - | TRBV18 | - | TRBJ1-4
CASSNSGSRSDTQYF | TGTGCCAGCAGCAATAGCGGGAGTAGGTCGGATACGCAGTATTTT | - | TRBV9 | TRBD2 | TRBJ2-3
CASSQGLSGELFF | TGCGCCAGCAGCCAAGGACTATCCGGGGAGCTGTTTTTT | - | TRBV4-3 | - | TRBJ2-2
CSVQGLAQKTQYF | TGCAGCGTCCAAGGACTAGCTCAAAAAACCCAGTACTTC | - | TRBV29-1 | TRBD2 | TRBJ2-5
CASSLGLASVKRGEQYF | TGTGCCAGCAGCTTGGGCTTAGCGTCGGTAAAACGTGGCGAGCAGTACTTC | - | TRBV5-4 | - | TRBJ2-7
CASSSPGLAGQADTQYF | TGTGCCAGCAGCTCGCCGGGACTAGCGGGACAAGCAGATACGCAGTATTTT | - | TRBV7-2 | TRBD2 | TRBJ2-3
CASSKQGYNEQFF | TGTGCCAGCAGTAAACAGGGTTACAATGAGCAGTTCTTC | few | TRBV2 | - | TRBJ2-1
CASTERVGSLDEQFF | TGTGCCAGTACCGAACGGGTAGGAAGCCTTGATGAGCAGTTCTTC | - | TRBV19 | - | TRBJ2-1
CASSFSGLAGSSSYNEQFF | TGTGCCAGCAGCTTTAGCGGACTAGCGGGATCGAGCTCCTACAATGAGCAGTTCTTC | - | TRBV7-8 | TRBD2 | TRBJ2-1
CASSEVGGYTDTQYF | TGTGCCAGCAGCGAGGTCGGGGGCTACACAGATACGCAGTATTTT | few | TRBV5-4 | - | TRBJ2-3
CASTPAGQGHRNEQFF | TGTGCCAGCACCCCCGCGGGACAGGGGCATAGGAATGAGCAGTTCTTC | - | TRBV28 | TRBD1 | TRBJ2-1
CASRAGGPYEQYF | TGTGCCAGCAGAGCGGGGGGACCCTACGAGCAGTACTTC | - | TRBV28 | TRBD2 | TRBJ2-7
CASSQGGTDSNQPQHF | TGTGCCAGCAGCCAAGGGGGGACAGATAGCAATCAGCCCCAGCATTTT | - | TRBV4-2 | TRBD1 | TRBJ1-5